This T cell receptor (beta chain) originates from a study of T cell responses to AZD1222 COVID-19 vaccine (dated by TCRdb to about 2021). Concerning the study at large: A total of just over 230 trial participants underwent TCR sequencing, of whom roughly 210 had received two doses of AZD1222 and about 25 had received two doses of the MenACWY control vaccine. Trial participants were enrolled into age subgroups of 18-55, 56-69 and 70-plus years, which contained about 160, 30 and 59 TCR-sequenced participants, respectively.

Of note for this clone: Which antigen it targets is not known. No much larger clonotype is one base removed from it; base qualities were not supplied.

Study-level results and caveats: Most participants were white British and females outnumbered males, and the authors suggested that clonal diversity may have been underestimated. A significant rise in spike-specific TCR breadth and depth was observed after two AZD1222 doses relative to day 0 and relative to MenACWY recipients. Epitopes outside the regions mutated in the B.1.351 and B.1.1.7 variants were reportedly recognized by nearly half of the unique spike-specific TCRs. Only a handful of AZD1222 recipients were SARS-CoV-2 seropositive at baseline, limiting conclusions about previously exposed vaccinees. The vaccine-associated CD4 TCRs covered the entire spike protein, and the dominant responses fell in regions 160-218 and 743-854. The 56-69-year group was small, and its depth increase did not reach significance, likely because of low power. Because no day 14 peak-response samples were available, the repertoires could be characterized only after the peak T cell response.

The sample's time point label, decoded: baseline before first vaccination. The treatment or condition label corresponds to: meningococcal conjugate vaccine given as trial control. Vaccinee samples were obtained from the UK trials COV001 and COV002, which included a single-blind randomized controlled phase 2/3 trial of AZD1222 (ChAdOx1 nCoV-19) in healthy adults. For TCRbeta chain sequencing, PBMC samples were collected from trial participants at day 0 and at day 28 after the second dose. Inclusive of the bounding cysteine and phenylalanine, the CDR3 is 14 residues long. The retained sequence is limited to the CDR3, 42 bases, with the frame set at the first base. Trimming at the junction amounts to 7 bases on V and 0 bases on J, and the germline ends lie 12 bases apart. The germline V gene gives CDR1 as SNHLY and CDR2 as FYNNEI. The CDR3 regions of human TCRbeta chains were analyzed by immunosequencing. The authors' analysis ran thus. TCRs in the repertoires were matched against a reference library of SARS-CoV-2-specific TCRs that had been generated with the MIRA antigen-specificity platform. Breadth was defined as the fraction of unique TCRs that were SARS-CoV-2-associated, and depth was defined as the fraction of total T cells that were SARS-CoV-2-associated. Each spike-specific TCR was assigned to its reactive spike region and to a CD4 or CD8 class using the MIRA data. Log10-transformed breadth and depth values were compared by one-way ANOVA with Sidak's multiple comparisons tests. The source is immuneACCESS, and TCRdb retained only in-frame sequences with V and J called. Part of the clones is not carried over; for the studies checked, unresolved V genes explain less than half of this, and the remainder is unexplained. That table supplies the V and J calls and clone size; D and trimming were determined from the DNA. The sample table shows about 100,000 clones, and 87% are seen once. Jointly, the top ten make up 3.5% to 4.5% of the sample.

The sequence derives from an adult in good health. In this chain, TRBV2 is recombined with TRBJ1-1; the best D guess is TRBD1, with 5 bases matching. The sequencing here drew on peripheral blood, taken on day 0 of MenACWY control vaccination. The CDR3 is CASTRGAVNTEAFF. The DNA is TGTGCCAGCACCCGAGGGGCAGTGAACACTGAAGCTTTCTTT.